One sample yielded the 30 T cell receptor beta chains listed below, sequenced in a study of shared T cell receptors in the human thymus. Only in-frame clones appear in the TCRdb table, and some are missing; sequencing was by immunoSEQ multiplex PCR. The table has approximately 580,000 clones, 75% to 85% seen once. Another study also made use of these data, one on human thymus T cells.

The sequenced sample consisted of thymocytes. These TCRs come from a boy under two years old with a congenital heart defect.

The chain recombines TRBV5-5 with TRBJ2-7; TRBD2 matches 9 bases. This CDR3 is built from 16 residues. Germline values: CDR1 SGHKS, CDR2 YYEKEE (reference sequence). J gave up 0 bases and V 2 bases, and 6 bases lay outside the gene matches. The CDR3 protein is CASSFLSSGDSYEQYF. CDR3 coding DNA: TGTGCCAGCAGCTTTTTGTCTAGCGGGGACTCCTACGAGCAGTACTTC.

This clone was seen more than once but under ten times. The sample holds other DNA sequences that translate to the same CDR3. V gene TRBV27 combines with J gene TRBJ1-4; a weak D match, TRBD1 (6 bases). CDR1 and CDR2 from the germline V gene are MNHEY and SMNVEV (reference sequence). V lost 5 bases and J 0 bases, leaving 10 bases between the germline ends. The CDR3 consists of 15 residues. CDR3: CASSPRGTTNEKLFF. DNA for the CDR3: TGTGCCAGCAGTCCCAGGGGCACAACTAATGAAAAACTGTTTTTT.

The table lists this clone with a few counts. The chain carries TRBV25-1 and TRBJ2-5; 13 bases line up with TRBD2. The CDR3 is made up of 17 amino acids. With 2 bases clipped from V and 5 bases from J, the junction kept 8 bases outside the gene matches. Germline-derived CDR1 and CDR2 are MGHDK and SYGVNS. As DNA, the CDR3 is TGTGCCAGCAGTGAACGGAGGACTAGCGGGAGAGGGGAGACCCAGTACTTC. Translation: CASSERRTSGRGETQYF.

This sequence joins TRBV27 and TRBJ2-5; 12 positions agree with TRBD2. There are 17 residues in the CDR3. Germline V gene sequence: CDR1 MNHEY, CDR2 SMNVEV (reference sequence). V was pared by 5 bases and J by 1 base, with 8 bases of the junction left unmatched. DNA for the CDR3: TGTGCCAGCAGTCATACTCCGGGACTAGCGGGCCAAGAGACCCAGTACTTC. As protein: CASSHTPGLAGQETQYF.

The V gene is TRBV28, the J gene TRBJ1-2; 8 bases align to TRBD1. J lost 2 bases, V lost 4 bases, and 9 bases had no gene match. Germline CDR1 reads MDHEN; CDR2 reads SYDVKM. This CDR3 region has 16 residues. CDR3 nucleotide sequence: TGTGCCAGCAGTTCCCGCTACAGGGGGGAAAACTATGGCTACACCTTC. Its translation is CASSSRYRGENYGYTF.

The chain uses TRBV30 and TRBJ2-3, with 8 bases identical to TRBD2. There are 13 residues in the CDR3. Germline-derived CDR1 and CDR2 are GTSNPN and SVGIG (reference sequence). In nucleotides, the CDR3 is TGTGCAGAACTAGCGGAGGGGTCAGATACGCAGTATTTT. Translated, it gives CAELAEGSDTQYF. The whole variable domain, filled in from reference TRBV30 and TRBJ2-3, reads SQTIHQWPATLVQPVGSPLSLECTVEGTSNPNLYWYRQAAGRGLQLLFYSVGIGQISSEVPQNLSASRPQDRQFILSSKKLLLSDSGFYLCAELAEGSDTQYFGPGTRLTVL.

This chain joins TRBV10-2 and TRBJ1-2; 10 nucleotides line up with TRBD1. Germline CDR1 WSHSY, CDR2 SAAADI. This CDR3 is built from 16 residues. The J segment lost 6 bases and the V segment lost 5 bases, leaving 12 bases of the junction unmatched. The CDR3 bases are TGCGCCAGCAGTTCAAAAGGGGGGGACAGGGGAAATGGCTACACCTTC. Its protein product is CASSSKGGDRGNGYTF.

The chain joins TRBV19 to TRBJ1-1, with TRBD1 identical over 7 bases. With V trimmed by 3 bases and J by 3 bases, 7 bases remained unmatched. The CDR3 sequence is 15 residues long. From germline, CDR1 is LNHDA and CDR2 SQIVND (reference sequence). The CDR3 spells CASSILGRGYTEAFF. CDR3 in DNA: TGTGCCAGTAGTATTCTAGGCAGGGGGTACACTGAAGCTTTCTTT.

The V call is TRBV5-1, the J call TRBJ1-3, with TRBD1 as a possible D gene (5 bases). The CDR3 extends over 19 amino acids. V was cut by 2 bases and J by 0 bases, with 21 bases left in between. The V gene's germline CDR1 is SGHRS and CDR2 YFSETQ. CDR3 residues: CASSFSAGPGGYSGNTIYF. Written as DNA, the CDR3 is TGCGCCAGCAGCTTCAGCGCCGGACCGGGGGGTTACTCTGGAAACACCATATATTTT.

The rearrangement links TRBV19 to TRBJ2-3; no clear D. The CDR3 loop spans 15 amino acids. V shed 1 base and J shed 0 bases, with 8 bases lying between them. Germline V gives CDR1 LNHDA, CDR2 SQIVND (reference sequence). CDR3 DNA: TGTGCCAGTAGTATAGCAGGATTTAGCACAGATACGCAGTATTTT. Its translation: CASSIAGFSTDTQYF.

The chain has TRBV5-5 and TRBJ1-2; D call uncertain. The CDR3 runs 12 residues. Germline CDR1 is SGHKS and CDR2 is YYEKEE (reference sequence). V was pared by 2 bases and J by 9 bases, with 11 bases between. The DNA of the CDR3 is TGTGCCAGCAGCTTCCGGTTCCGTCGCTACACCTTC. This translates into CASSFRFRRYTF. The full variable domain, rest sourced from reference TRBV5-5 and TRBJ1-2, is DAGVTQSPTHLIKTRGQQVTLRCSPISGHKSVSWYQQVLGQGPQFIFQYYEKEERGRGNFPDRFSARQFPNYSSELNVNALLLGDSALYLCASSFRFRRYTFGSGTRLTVV.

The J gene is TRBJ2-5, the V gene TRBV6-5; 7 bases are shared with TRBD2. There are 16 residues in the CDR3. The germline V gene has CDR1 MNHEY and CDR2 SVGAGI. Germline trimming cut 0 bases from V and 6 bases from J; bases unmatched to any gene: 10. CDR3 amino acids: CASSYSSPRERKTQYF. In DNA, the CDR3 is TGTGCCAGCAGTTACTCGTCCCCGCGGGAGAGAAAGACCCAGTACTTC.

V usage is TRBV7-9 and J usage is TRBJ1-4; D might be TRBD1 (5 bases). Per the germline V gene, CDR1 is SEHNR and CDR2 is FQNEAQ (reference sequence). Trimming took off 4 bases at V and 8 bases at J, with 17 bases between the two ends. The CDR3 length is 15 residues. Here the CDR3 reads CASSSRSGRDEKLFF. CDR3 nucleotides: TGTGCCAGCAGCTCCAGGAGTGGGAGGGACGAAAAACTGTTTTTT.

Concerning this clone itself: This same CDR3 is encoded by further DNA sequences in the sample. The chain recombines TRBV14 with TRBJ1-2; unclear D gene. Trimming took off 2 bases at V and 0 bases at J, with 4 bases between the two ends. The CDR3 loop spans 13 amino acids. Germline values: CDR1 SGHDN, CDR2 FVKESK. CDR3 sequence: CASSQRANYGYTF. The CDR3 nucleotides read TGTGCCAGCAGCCAACGAGCTAACTATGGCTACACCTTC.

V gene TRBV7-2 combines with J gene TRBJ2-2, with a possible D match to TRBD2 (6 bases). The V end lost 3 bases, the J end lost 7 bases, and 21 bases lay between the germline ends. In germline, CDR1 is SGHTA, CDR2 FQGNSA. This CDR3 comprises 17 residues. The CDR3 here is CASSFIRGTEYSGELFF. The DNA of the CDR3 is TGTGCCAGCAGCTTCATTCGGGGGACTGAGTATAGCGGGGAGCTGTTTTTT.

The V call is TRBV5-1, the J call TRBJ2-1; weak D call: TRBD2 (7 bases). Deletions cut 6 bases from V and 6 bases from J, with 28 bases between. The length of the CDR3 is 18 residues. Germline-derived CDR1 and CDR2 are SGHRS and YFSETQ. The CDR3 is CASNLAPGREGGGNEQFF. The CDR3 DNA sequence: TGCGCCAGCAACCTTGCCCCAGGTCGGGAAGGGGGGGGCAATGAGCAGTTCTTC.

The chain recombines TRBV6-4 with TRBJ2-1, with D possibly being TRBD2 (7 bases). The CDR3 runs to 13 residues. V dropped 8 bases and J dropped 6 bases, with 14 bases sitting between them. Germline V gives CDR1 MRHNA, CDR2 SNTAGT. The CDR3 reads CASGGGPGNEQFF. CDR3 sequence (DNA): TGTGCCAGCGGGGGGGGCCCCGGCAATGAGCAGTTCTTC.

The chain carries TRBV18 and TRBJ2-7, with D maybe TRBD1 (6 bases). The V gene's germline CDR1 is KGHSH and CDR2 LQKENI. The CDR3 totals 16 residues. With 2 bases removed from V and 3 bases from J, the gap between germline ends came to 17 bases. The chain's CDR3 is CASSPRPAGENYEQYF. The CDR3 coding sequence is TGTGCCAGCTCACCAAGGCCGGCAGGGGAGAACTACGAGCAGTACTTC.

The V call is TRBV7-2, the J call TRBJ2-7, with D tentatively TRBD1 (6 bases). V lost 8 bases and J 2 bases, leaving 28 bases between the germline ends. This CDR3 is 18 amino acids long. Germline values: CDR1 SGHTA, CDR2 FQGNSA. CDR3: CASEKGSFQSWGPYEQYF. As DNA, the CDR3 is TGTGCCAGCGAAAAGGGAAGTTTTCAGAGCTGGGGGCCCTACGAGCAGTACTTC.

The chain employs TRBV4-3 and TRBJ2-1, with 9 bases aligning to TRBD1. CDR3 length equals 17 residues. Germline V gene lookup returns CDR1 LGHNA and CDR2 YSLEER. V shed 4 bases and J 7 bases; nucleotides not matched to a gene: 14. CDR3 bases: TGCGCCAGCAGCCTTAAGGGACAGGGTAAAGGTAGAAATGAGCAGTTCTTC. This translates into CASSLKGQGKGRNEQFF.

This chain connects TRBV4-2 to TRBJ2-2, with 15 bases that match TRBD2. The CDR3 extends over 20 amino acids. V dropped 7 bases and J dropped 4; count of bases not matched to a gene: 16. Germline lookup yields CDR1 LGHNA and CDR2 YNFKEQ. The CDR3 DNA sequence: TGTGCCAGCACCCGTGGCCCGGGACTAGCGGGAGGTCGTAGCACCGGGGAGCTGTTTTTT. Translation: CASTRGPGLAGGRSTGELFF.

The chain combines TRBV5-1 with TRBJ2-7; 11 bases are a match to TRBD1. In germline, CDR1 is SGHRS, CDR2 YFSETQ. The junction had 8 bases not matched to a gene; V was cut back by 4 bases and J by 2 bases. There are 16 residues in the CDR3. CDR3 DNA sequence: TGCGCCAGCAGCACCGGACAGGGGGCGGCTACCTACGAGCAGTACTTC. It codes for CASSTGQGAATYEQYF.

This sequence joins TRBV5-8 and TRBJ2-7; 9 bases fit TRBD1. V was clipped by 10 bases and J by 0 bases; unmatched bases: 5. The CDR3 consists of 13 residues. Germline V gene lookup returns CDR1 SGHTS and CDR2 YDEGEE. CDR3 DNA: TGTGCCGACCCGGGACAGGGCTCCTACGAGCAGTACTTC. Residues: CADPGQGSYEQYF.

J is TRBJ2-5 and V is TRBV12-5, with a tentative D call TRBD1 (8 bases). Trimming took off 7 bases at V and 4 bases at J, with 16 bases between the two ends. CDR1 and CDR2 (germline): LGHNT, FRNRAP. This CDR3 is built from 14 residues. The CDR3 protein is CASALDREGETQYF. Here the CDR3 DNA reads TGTGCTAGTGCCTTGGACAGGGAGGGAGAGACCCAGTACTTC.

This chain uses TRBV13 with TRBJ2-1; TRBD2 agrees at 11 bases. CDR3 size: 16 residues. The V gene end was trimmed by 5 bases and the J gene end by 4 bases; junction bases not matched to a gene: 7. Germline loops: CDR1 PRHDT, CDR2 FYEKMQ (reference sequence). The CDR3 is CASSPRLAGLYNEQFF. The CDR3 nucleotides are TGTGCCAGCAGCCCACGACTAGCGGGGTTGTACAATGAGCAGTTCTTC.

V and J are TRBV27 and TRBJ2-2; D remains unclear. There are 17 residues in the CDR3. Trimming removed 2 bases from V and 6 bases from J, with 19 bases in between. The germline CDR1 and CDR2 sequences are MNHEY and SMNVEV (reference sequence). The chain's CDR3 is CASSLESLSGVAGELFF. CDR3 in DNA: TGTGCCAGCAGTTTAGAGAGTCTGTCGGGTGTGGCCGGGGAGCTGTTTTTT.

The chain links TRBV15 to TRBJ2-3, with 8 bases matching TRBD2. Per germline, CDR1 LNHNV and CDR2 YYDKDF (reference sequence). The CDR3 runs 14 residues. V was clipped by 4 bases and J by 6 bases; unmatched bases: 6. This CDR3 reads CATSIAAGDDTQYF. CDR3 sequence (DNA): TGTGCCACCAGCATCGCAGCGGGAGACGATACGCAGTATTTT.

The chain links TRBV27 to TRBJ2-7, with TRBD2 matching over 7 bases. Germline loops: CDR1 MNHEY, CDR2 SMNVEV (reference sequence). Trimming removed 1 base from V and 2 bases from J; junction bases left unmatched: 8. The CDR3 covers 16 residues. The CDR3 is CASSLFASGMAYEQYF. CDR3 nucleotide sequence: TGTGCCAGCAGTTTATTCGCCAGCGGGATGGCCTACGAGCAGTACTTC.

This clone was counted only a few times. The chain uses TRBV6-6 and TRBJ1-1; weak D call: TRBD1 (6 bases). The CDR3 is 14 residues long. Germline lookup yields CDR1 MNHNY and CDR2 SVGAGI (reference sequence). V was trimmed by 4 bases and J by 4 bases, leaving 13 bases between them. The CDR3 nucleotides are TGTGCCAGCAGTTCCCGAAGGGGGATCACTGAAGCTTTCTTT. The encoded protein is CASSSRRGITEAFF.

CDR3 sequence (DNA): TGTGCCAGCAGCCCGCCTAGCTGGGTCGAGGGGGACATTCAGTACTTC. It translates to CASSPPSWVEGDIQYF. The gene calls are TRBV5-4 and TRBJ2-4, with TRBD1 as a possible D gene (6 bases). The V gene lost 4 bases and the J gene lost 8 bases, with 22 bases spanning the gap. Germline CDR1 is SGHNT and CDR2 is YYREEE (reference sequence). CDR3 size: 16 residues.